This TCR beta chain was obtained from a study of cytomegalovirus exposure and HLA in healthy donors. Study-wide results and limits: Listed as cytomegalovirus-associated were 150 to 200 TCR beta chains. Subsequent analysis showed first-cohort TCR clusters tending to co-occur in some 120 validation repertoires. Most TCR sequences were uncommon, yet certain public TCRs appeared in many donors.

The repertoire was sequenced with immunoSEQ multiplex PCR; TCRdb's copy has only in-frame clones and lacks some. Among 250,000 to 300,000 clones listed, nearly 90% were seen once. Separate from the roughly 700-subject first cohort, the 120-subject validation cohort was the one that the donors belonged to. For this clone: Antigen unknown.

Losses at the gene ends were 8 bases for V and 1 base for J; bases not matched to a gene: 9. There are 15 residues in the CDR3. Germline CDR1 MNHNY, CDR2 SVGAGI (reference sequence). Sequenced input: PBMCs. The chain is built from TRBV6-6 and TRBJ1-1; TRBD1 matches at 8 bases. The TCR comes from a woman between 18 and 30 years old in good health and CMV-seronegative. CDR3 loop: CASCTTGQGNTEAFF. The CDR3 coding sequence is TGTGCCAGCTGTACCACCGGACAGGGGAACACTGAAGCTTTCTTT.